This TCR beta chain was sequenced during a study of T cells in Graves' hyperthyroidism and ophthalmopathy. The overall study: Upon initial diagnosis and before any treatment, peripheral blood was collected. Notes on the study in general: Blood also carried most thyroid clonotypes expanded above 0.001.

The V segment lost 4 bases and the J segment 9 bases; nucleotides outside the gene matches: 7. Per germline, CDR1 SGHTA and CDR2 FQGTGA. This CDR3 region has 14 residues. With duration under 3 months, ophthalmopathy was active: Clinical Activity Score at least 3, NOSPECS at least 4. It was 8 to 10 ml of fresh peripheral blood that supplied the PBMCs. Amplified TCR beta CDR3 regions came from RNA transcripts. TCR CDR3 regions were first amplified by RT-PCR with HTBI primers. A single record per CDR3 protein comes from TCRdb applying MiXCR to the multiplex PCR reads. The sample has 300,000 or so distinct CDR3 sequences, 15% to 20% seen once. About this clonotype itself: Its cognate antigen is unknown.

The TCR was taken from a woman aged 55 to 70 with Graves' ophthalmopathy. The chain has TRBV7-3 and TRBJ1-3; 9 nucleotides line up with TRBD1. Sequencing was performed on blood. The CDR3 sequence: CASSSGTGSSTIYF. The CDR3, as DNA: TGTGCCAGCAGCTCCGGGACAGGGTCGTCCACCATATATTTT.